The text below deals with one T cell receptor beta chain. This specimen comes from a study of shared clonotypes between healthy human individuals. This CDR3 is 14 amino acids long. Germline-derived CDR1 and CDR2 are SGHRS and YFSETQ. Between the trimmed V and J ends, which lost 0 bases and 3 bases, there was a span of 10 bases. Sequencing was performed with immunoSEQ multiplex PCR; in TCRdb, only in-frame clones are kept and a portion is missing. This table holds 2,100,000 or so clones, under 97% found once. The genes are TRBV5-1 and TRBJ2-7; unclear D gene. The receptor was isolated from a man between 18 and 29 years old in good health. The sample consisted of naive CD4+ T cells sorted from blood. The subset is: CD45RA+ positively selected. CDR3 nucleotides: TGCGCCAGCAGCTTGGGTATTGTTCTCTACGAGCAGTACTTC. As protein: CASSLGIVLYEQYF.